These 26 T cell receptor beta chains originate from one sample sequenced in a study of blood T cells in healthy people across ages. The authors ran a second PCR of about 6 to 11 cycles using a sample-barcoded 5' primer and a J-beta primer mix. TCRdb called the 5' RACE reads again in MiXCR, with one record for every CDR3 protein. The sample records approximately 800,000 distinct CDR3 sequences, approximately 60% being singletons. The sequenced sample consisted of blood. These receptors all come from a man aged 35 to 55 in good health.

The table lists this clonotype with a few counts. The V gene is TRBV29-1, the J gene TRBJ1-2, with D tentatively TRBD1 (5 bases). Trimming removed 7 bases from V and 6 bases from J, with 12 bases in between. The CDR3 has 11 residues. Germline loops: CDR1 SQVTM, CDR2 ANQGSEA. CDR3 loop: CSAGGDNGYTF. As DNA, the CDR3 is TGCAGCGCTGGGGGAGACAATGGCTACACCTTC. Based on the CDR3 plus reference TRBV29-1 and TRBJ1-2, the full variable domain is SAVISQKPSRDICQRGTSLTIQCQVDSQVTMMFWYRQQPGQSLTLIATANQGSEATYESGFVIDKFPISRPNLTFSTLTVSNMSPEDSSIYLCSAGGDNGYTFGSGTRLTVV.

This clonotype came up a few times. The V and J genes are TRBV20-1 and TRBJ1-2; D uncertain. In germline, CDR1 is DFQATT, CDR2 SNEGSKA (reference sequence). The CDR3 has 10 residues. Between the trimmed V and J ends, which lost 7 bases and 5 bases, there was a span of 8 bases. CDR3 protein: CSVEGYGYTF. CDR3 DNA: TGCAGTGTTGAGGGATATGGCTACACCTTC.

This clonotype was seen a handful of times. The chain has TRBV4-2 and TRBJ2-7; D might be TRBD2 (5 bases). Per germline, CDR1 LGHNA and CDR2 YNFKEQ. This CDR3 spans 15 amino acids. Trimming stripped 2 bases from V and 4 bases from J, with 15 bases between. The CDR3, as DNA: TGTGCCAGCAGCCAATCTACCGGGGTAAGGTACGAGCAGTACTTC. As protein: CASSQSTGVRYEQYF.

The CDR3 here is CASSSPGTGRYF. The CDR3, as DNA: TGTGCCAGCAGCTCGCCCGGGACAGGGAGGTACTTC. The V gene is TRBV5-4, the J gene TRBJ2-5; 9 bases align to TRBD1. The CDR3 has 12 amino acids. The ends lost 3 bases at V and 13 bases at J; junction bases unmatched: 7. Germline assignment: CDR1 SGHNT and CDR2 YYREEE (reference sequence).

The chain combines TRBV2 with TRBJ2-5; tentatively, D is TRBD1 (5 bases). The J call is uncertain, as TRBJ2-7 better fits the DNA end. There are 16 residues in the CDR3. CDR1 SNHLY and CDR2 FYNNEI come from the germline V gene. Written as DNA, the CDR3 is TGTGCCAGCACGAAGGTTGGGGCGGACGGGCTCTACGAGCAGTACTTC. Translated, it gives CASTKVGADGLYEQYF.

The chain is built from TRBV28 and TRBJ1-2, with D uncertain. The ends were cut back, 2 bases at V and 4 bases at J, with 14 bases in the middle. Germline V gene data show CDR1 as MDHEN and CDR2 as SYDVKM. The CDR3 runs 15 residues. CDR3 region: CASSLDIGRSYGYTF. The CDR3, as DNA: TGTGCCAGCAGTTTAGACATAGGGAGATCCTATGGCTACACCTTC.

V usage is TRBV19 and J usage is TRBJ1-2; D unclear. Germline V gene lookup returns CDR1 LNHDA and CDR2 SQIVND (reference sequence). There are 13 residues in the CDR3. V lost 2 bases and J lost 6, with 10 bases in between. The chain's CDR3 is CASSITSTNGYTF. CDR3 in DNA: TGTGCCAGTAGTATAACGTCAACGAATGGCTACACCTTC.

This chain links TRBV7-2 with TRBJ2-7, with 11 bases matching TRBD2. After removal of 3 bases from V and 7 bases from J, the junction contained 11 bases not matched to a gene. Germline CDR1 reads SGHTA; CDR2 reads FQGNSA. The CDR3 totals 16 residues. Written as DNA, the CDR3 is TGTGCCAGCAGCTTCTGGCTAGCGGGAGGTCTGGGAGAGCAGTACTTC. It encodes CASSFWLAGGLGEQYF.

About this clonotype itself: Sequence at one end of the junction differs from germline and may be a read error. The CDR3 nucleotides read TGTGCCAGCAGCCCATCGGGGGGCTCCAACAATGAGCAGTTCTTC. It yields the protein CASSPSGGSNNEQFF. V and J are TRBV7-3 and TRBJ2-1, with D perhaps matching TRBD2 (7 bases). The germline V gene has CDR1 SGHTA and CDR2 FQGTGA. CDR3 length: 15 amino acids. The full variable domain, its missing parts supplied by reference TRBV7-3 and TRBJ2-1, is GAGVSQTPSNKVTEKGKYVELRCDPISGHTALYWYRQSLGQGPEFLIYFQGTGAADDSGLPNDRFFAVRPEGSVSTLKIQRTERGDSAVYLCASSPSGGSNNEQFFGPGTRLTVL.

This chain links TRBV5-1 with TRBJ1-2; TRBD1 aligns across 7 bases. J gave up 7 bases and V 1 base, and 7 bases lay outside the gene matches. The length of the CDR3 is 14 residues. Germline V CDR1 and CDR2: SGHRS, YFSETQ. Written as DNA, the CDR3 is TGCGCCAGCAGCTTGACAGGGGAGGCCGGTGGCTACACCTTC. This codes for CASSLTGEAGGYTF.

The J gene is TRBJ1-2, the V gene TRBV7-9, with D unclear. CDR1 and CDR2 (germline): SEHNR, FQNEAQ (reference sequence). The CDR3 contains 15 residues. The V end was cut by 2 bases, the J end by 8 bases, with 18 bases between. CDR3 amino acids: CASSLSTRTNWGYTF. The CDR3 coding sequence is TGTGCCAGCAGCTTATCGACCAGGACCAACTGGGGCTACACCTTC.

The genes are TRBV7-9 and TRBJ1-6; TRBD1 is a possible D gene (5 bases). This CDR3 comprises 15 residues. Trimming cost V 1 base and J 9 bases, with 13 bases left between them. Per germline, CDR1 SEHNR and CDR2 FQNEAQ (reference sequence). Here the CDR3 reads CASSLDRGRASPLHF. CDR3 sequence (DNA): TGTGCCAGCAGCTTAGATCGTGGCAGGGCTTCACCCCTCCACTTT.

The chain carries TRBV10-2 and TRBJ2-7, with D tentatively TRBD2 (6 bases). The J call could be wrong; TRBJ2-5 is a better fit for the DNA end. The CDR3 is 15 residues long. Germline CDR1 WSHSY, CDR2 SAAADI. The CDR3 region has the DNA TGCGCCAGATTTTCCGTCCCGGGAGCAGAGGAGACCCAGTACTTC. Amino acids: CARFSVPGAEETQYF.

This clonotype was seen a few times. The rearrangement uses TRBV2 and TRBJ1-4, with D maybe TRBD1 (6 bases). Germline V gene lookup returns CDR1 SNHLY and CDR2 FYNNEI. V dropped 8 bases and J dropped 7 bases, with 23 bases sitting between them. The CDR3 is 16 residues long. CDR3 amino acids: CASGGGEDRAREKLFF. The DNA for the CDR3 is TGTGCCAGCGGAGGGGGAGAAGATAGGGCTCGTGAAAAACTGTTTTTT.

DNA of the CDR3: TGCGCCAGCTTGGGCAGCTCCTACAATGAGCAGTACTTC. It is translated as CASLGSSYNEQYF. The chain couples TRBV5-1 to TRBJ2-1; D is uncertain. The J call is doubtful: the DNA matches TRBJ2-7 better. Germline CDR1 and CDR2: SGHRS and YFSETQ. This CDR3 comprises 13 residues.

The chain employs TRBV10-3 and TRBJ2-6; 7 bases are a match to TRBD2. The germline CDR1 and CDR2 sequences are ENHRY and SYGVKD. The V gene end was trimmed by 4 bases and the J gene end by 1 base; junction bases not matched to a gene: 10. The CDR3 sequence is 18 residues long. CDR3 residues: CAISGGGSPKSGANVLTF. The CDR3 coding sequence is TGTGCCATCAGTGGAGGCGGGAGTCCCAAGTCTGGGGCCAACGTCCTGACTTTC.

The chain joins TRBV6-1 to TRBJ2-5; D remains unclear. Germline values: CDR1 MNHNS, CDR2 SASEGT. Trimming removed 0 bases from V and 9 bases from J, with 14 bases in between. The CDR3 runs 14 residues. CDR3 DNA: TGTGCCAGCAGTGAAGCAGGCGCAGCGCCGGCCCAGTACTTC. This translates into CASSEAGAAPAQYF.

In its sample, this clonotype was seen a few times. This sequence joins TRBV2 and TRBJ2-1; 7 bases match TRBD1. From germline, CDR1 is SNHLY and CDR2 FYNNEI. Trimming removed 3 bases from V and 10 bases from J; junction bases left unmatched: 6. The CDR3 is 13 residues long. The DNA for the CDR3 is TGTGCCAGCAGTGAGACAACAGGGGAAGAGCAGTTCTTC. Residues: CASSETTGEEQFF.

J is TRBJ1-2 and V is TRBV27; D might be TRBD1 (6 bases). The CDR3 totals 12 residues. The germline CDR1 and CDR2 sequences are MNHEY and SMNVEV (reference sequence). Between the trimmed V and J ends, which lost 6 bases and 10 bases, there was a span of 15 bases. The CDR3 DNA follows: TGTGCCAGCAGATTCCGGGACAAGGACTACACCTTC. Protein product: CASRFRDKDYTF.

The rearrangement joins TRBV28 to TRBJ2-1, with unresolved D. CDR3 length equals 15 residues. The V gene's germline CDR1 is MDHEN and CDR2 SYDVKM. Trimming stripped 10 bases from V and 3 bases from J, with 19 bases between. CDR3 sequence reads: CATSDLRHIYNEQFF. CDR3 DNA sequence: TGTGCCACCTCGGATTTGAGACATATCTACAATGAGCAGTTCTTC.

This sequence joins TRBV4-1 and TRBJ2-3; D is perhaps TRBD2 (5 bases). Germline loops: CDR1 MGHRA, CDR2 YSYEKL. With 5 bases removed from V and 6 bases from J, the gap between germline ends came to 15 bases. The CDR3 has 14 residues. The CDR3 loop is CASSAPTRRDTQYF. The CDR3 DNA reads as TGCGCCAGCAGCGCACCAACACGGAGGGATACGCAGTATTTT.

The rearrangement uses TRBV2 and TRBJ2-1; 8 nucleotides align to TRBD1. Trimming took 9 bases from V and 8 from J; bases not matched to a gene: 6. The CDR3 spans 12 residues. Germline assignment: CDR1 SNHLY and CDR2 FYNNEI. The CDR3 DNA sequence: TGTGCCAGTCTGACAGGGGATTATGAGCAGTTCTTC. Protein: CASLTGDYEQFF.

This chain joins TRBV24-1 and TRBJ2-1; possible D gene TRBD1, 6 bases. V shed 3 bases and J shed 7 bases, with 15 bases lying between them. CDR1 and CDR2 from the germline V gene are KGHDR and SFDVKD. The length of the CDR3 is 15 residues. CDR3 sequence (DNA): TGTGCCACCAGTGATACAAGAATGGACAGAAATGAGCAGTTCTTC. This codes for CATSDTRMDRNEQFF.

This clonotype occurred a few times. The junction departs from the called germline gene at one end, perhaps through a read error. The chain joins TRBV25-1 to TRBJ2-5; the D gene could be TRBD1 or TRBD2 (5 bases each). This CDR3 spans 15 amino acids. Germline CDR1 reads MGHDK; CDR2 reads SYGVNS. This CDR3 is CASSEERGVGETQYF. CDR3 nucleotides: TGTGCCAGCAGTGAAGAAAGGGGAGTTGGCGAGACCCAGTACTTT. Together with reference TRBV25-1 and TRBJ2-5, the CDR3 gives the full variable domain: EADIYQTPRYLVIGTGKKITLECSQTMGHDKMYWYQQDPGMELHLIHYSYGVNSTEKGDLSSESTVSRIRTEHFPLTLESARPSHTSQYLCASSEERGVGETQYFGPGTRLLVL.

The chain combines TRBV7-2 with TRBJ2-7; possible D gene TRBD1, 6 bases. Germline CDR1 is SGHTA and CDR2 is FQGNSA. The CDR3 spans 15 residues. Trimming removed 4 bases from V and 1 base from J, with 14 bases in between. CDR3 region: CASSSYRRGSYEQYF. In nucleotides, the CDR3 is TGTGCCAGCAGCTCCTATCGTAGGGGGTCCTACGAGCAGTACTTC. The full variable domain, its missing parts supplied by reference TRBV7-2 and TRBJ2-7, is GAGVSQSPSNKVTEKGKDVELRCDPISGHTALYWYRQSLGQGLEFLIYFQGNSAPDKSGLPSDRFSAERTGGSVSTLTIQRTQQEDSAVYLCASSSYRRGSYEQYFGPGTRLTVT.

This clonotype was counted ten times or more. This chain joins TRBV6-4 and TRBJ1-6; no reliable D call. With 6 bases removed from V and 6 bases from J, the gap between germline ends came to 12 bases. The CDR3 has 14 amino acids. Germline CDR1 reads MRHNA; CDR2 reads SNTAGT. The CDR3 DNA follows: TGTGCCAGCAGCGCGGATGCCTCTAATTCACCCCTCCACTTT. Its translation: CASSADASNSPLHF.